These T cell receptor beta chains were read from a single sample in a study of response to subunit inactivated influenza vaccine. MiXCR, run by TCRdb on the RT-PCR reads, gives a single entry per CDR3 protein. Of hundreds of thousands of distinct CDR3 sequences listed, around 8% are singletons. The sequencing used PBMCs from blood, collected around 2 years after vaccination. These TCRs come from a man aged 45-69 years who received an inactivated influenza vaccine. CDR3s include the opening cysteine and the closing phenylalanine or tryptophan. D genes are given only for firm matches. Expanded clones get a size class; other rows say once, few or many, or leave the size out.

D gene	J gene	clone size	V gene	CDR3 protein	CDR3 DNA
.	TRBJ2-5	.	TRBV20-1	CSARNQGVQETQYF	TGCAGTGCTAGAAATCAAGGAGTTCAAGAGACCCAGTACTTC
.	TRBJ2-1	.	TRBV7-2	CASSFLASLNEQFF	TGTGCCAGCAGCTTTCTAGCGAGCCTCAATGAGCAGTTCTTC
TRBD2	TRBJ2-7	.	TRBV10-3	CAISERFNAGAYEQYF	TGTGCCATCAGTGAGAGATTTAATGCGGGAGCCTACGAGCAGTACTTC
.	TRBJ2-2	.	TRBV19	CASSIDAQGLNTGELFF	TGTGCCAGTAGTATAGATGCTCAGGGGCTGAACACCGGGGAGCTGTTTTTT
.	TRBJ2-7	few	TRBV20-1	CSAHATAYEQYF	TGCAGTGCTCACGCTACCGCCTACGAGCAGTACTTC
.	TRBJ2-1	.	TRBV9	CASSVRGGEQFF	TGTGCCAGCAGCGTCCGGGGAGGTGAGCAGTTCTTC
.	TRBJ2-1	few	TRBV20-1	CSASLDNEQFF	TGCAGTGCTAGCTTGGACAATGAGCAGTTCTTC
.	TRBJ1-1	.	TRBV2	CASKVPLGNTEAFF	TGTGCCAGCAAAGTCCCCCTAGGGAACACTGAAGCTTTCTTT
.	TRBJ2-5	few	TRBV28	CASSFGLAGRETQYF	TGTGCCAGCAGTTTCGGTTTGGCGGGGCGAGAGACCCAGTACTTC
TRBD1	TRBJ2-7	.	TRBV20-1	CSAGGPSYEQYF	TGCAGTGCAGGGGGCCCCTCCTACGAGCAGTACTTC
TRBD2	TRBJ2-3	.	TRBV7-2	CASSARTSGRIADTQYF	TGTGCCAGCAGCGCCAGGACTAGCGGGAGGATAGCAGATACGCAGTATTTT
TRBD1	TRBJ1-2	many	TRBV12-3/TRBV12-4	CASSTRGLLTYGYTF	TGTGCCAGCAGTACCAGGGGGCTGCTGACCTATGGCTACACCTTC
TRBD2	TRBJ2-3	.	TRBV10-3	CAISDGTSGGPTDTQYF	TGTGCCATCAGTGACGGGACTAGCGGGGGCCCCACAGATACGCAGTATTTT
TRBD2	TRBJ2-1	.	TRBV20-1	CSPASGSVDEQFF	TGCAGCCCAGCTAGCGGGAGTGTGGATGAGCAGTTCTTC
.	TRBJ2-7	.	TRBV7-2	CASSPRSVSYEQYF	TGTGCCAGCAGCCCTCGGTCCGTCTCCTACGAGCAGTACTTC
.	TRBJ2-7	many	TRBV29-1	CSVIVPYEQYF	TGCAGCGTTATAGTACCCTACGAGCAGTACTTC
TRBD2	TRBJ2-2	.	TRBV4-3	CASSNSLAGGTGELFF	TGCGCCAGCAGCAACTCCCTAGCGGGGGGAACCGGGGAGCTGTTTTTT
TRBD1	TRBJ2-7	many	TRBV11-2	CASSFPPGQGTYEQYF	TGTGCCAGCAGCTTCCCACCCGGACAGGGGACCTACGAGCAGTACTTC
.	TRBJ1-6	.	TRBV12-3/TRBV12-4	CASRNRLFSSPLHF	TGTGCCAGCCGTAACAGGTTGTTCAGTTCACCCCTCCACTTT
.	TRBJ2-7	.	TRBV20-1	CSARDLNTVYEQYF	TGCAGTGCTAGAGATCTGAACACCGTCTACGAGCAGTACTTC
TRBD2	TRBJ2-7	few	TRBV20-1	CSARARGVAGEEYEQYF	TGCAGTGCTAGAGCAAGGGGGGTAGCGGGAGAGGAGTACGAGCAGTACTTC
TRBD1	TRBJ2-3	many	TRBV7-3	CASSSQGSTQYF	TGTGCCAGCAGCTCACAGGGGTCAACGCAGTATTTT
.	TRBJ1-1	many	TRBV29-1	CSVEGGWENTEAFF	TGCAGCGTTGAAGGGGGCTGGGAGAACACTGAAGCTTTCTTT
TRBD1	TRBJ2-2	.	TRBV5-1	CASSLGTGSRELFF	TGCGCCAGCAGCTTGGGGACAGGGTCGAGAGAGCTGTTTTTT
.	TRBJ1-6	.	TRBV27	CASSTDPLGYSPLHF	TGTGCCAGCAGCACCGACCCTCTGGGGTATTCACCCCTCCACTTT
.	TRBJ2-2	.	TRBV3-1	CASSQGFSALGTGELFF	TGTGCCAGCAGCCAAGGGTTCTCAGCACTAGGCACCGGGGAGCTGTTTTTT
.	TRBJ2-7	few	TRBV7-6	CASSLGVAQSYEQYF	TGTGCCAGCAGCTTAGGGGTAGCACAGTCCTACGAGCAGTACTTC
TRBD1	TRBJ2-7	.	TRBV7-2	CASSSPPGQGKNEQYF	TGTGCCAGCAGCTCGCCCCCGGGACAGGGGAAGAACGAGCAGTACTTC
.	TRBJ2-2	many	TRBV9	CASSLRGSDTGELFF	TGTGCCAGCAGCCTCCGGGGGTCGGACACCGGGGAGCTGTTTTTT
TRBD1	TRBJ1-1	few	TRBV11-2	CASSFGTADTEAFF	TGTGCCAGCAGCTTCGGGACAGCTGACACTGAAGCTTTCTTT
.	TRBJ2-1	.	TRBV9	CASSVASSSYNEQFF	TGTGCCAGCAGCGTAGCTTCCAGCTCCTACAATGAGCAGTTCTTC
.	TRBJ1-6	.	TRBV9	CASSSRTPNSPLHF	TGTGCCAGCAGCTCACGGACACCCAATTCACCCCTCCACTTT
.	TRBJ1-2	many	TRBV6-5	CASSYPGRANYGYTF	TGTGCCAGCAGTTACCCCGGCAGGGCCAACTATGGCTACACCTTC
.	TRBJ2-3	few	TRBV9	CASSVERNTDTQYF	TGTGCCAGCAGCGTTGAGCGGAACACAGATACGCAGTATTTT